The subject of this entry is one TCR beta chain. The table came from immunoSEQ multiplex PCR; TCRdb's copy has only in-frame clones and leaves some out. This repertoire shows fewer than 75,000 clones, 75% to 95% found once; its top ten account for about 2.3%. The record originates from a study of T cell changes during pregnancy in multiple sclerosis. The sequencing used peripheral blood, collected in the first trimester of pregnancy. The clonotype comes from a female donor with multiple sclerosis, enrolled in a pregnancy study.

CDR3: CASSSVSYNEQFF. The CDR3 DNA is TGTGCCAGCAGCTCCGTGTCTTATAATGAGCAGTTCTTC. The chain uses TRBV13 and TRBJ2-1; D is ambiguous. The CDR3 sequence is 13 residues long. Trimming took off 4 bases at V and 7 bases at J, with 11 bases between the two ends. CDR1 is PRHDT, CDR2 FYEKMQ, per germline (reference sequence).